This TCR beta chain stems from a study of cytomegalovirus exposure and HLA in healthy donors. Germline CDR1 and CDR2: MGHDK and SYGVNS. The V gene end was trimmed by 7 bases and the J gene end by 5 bases; junction bases not matched to a gene: 5. CDR3 length: 13 amino acids. The PCR was carried out with 60 Vbeta primers and 13 Jbeta primers. Sequencing used immunoSEQ multiplex PCR; TCRdb keeps in-frame clones, though not all of them. Of some 67,000 clones detected, roughly nine tenths appear once; the ten largest clones hold 9% to 13%. This TCR was sampled from a woman in her twenties or thirties in good health and CMV-seropositive. The chain uses TRBV25-1 and TRBJ1-1; 9 positions match TRBD1. Sequencing used PBMCs. In nucleotides, the CDR3 is TGTGCCAGCACACGACAGGGGGGGACTGAAGCTTTCTTT. Translating it yields CASTRQGGTEAFF.